The following is a TCR beta chain sequence with its context. This entry belongs to a study of cytomegalovirus exposure and HLA in healthy donors. The CDR3 runs 14 residues. The germline gives CDR1 SGHTA, CDR2 FQGNSA. Trimming took off 8 bases at V and 0 bases at J, with 13 bases between the two ends. Researchers ran the PCR with 60 Vbeta and 13 Jbeta primers. The protocol was immunoSEQ multiplex PCR, while the TCRdb copy is restricted to in-frame clones and leaves out a portion. The table lists tens of thousands of clones, approximately 84% of them singletons. Sequencing was done on a sample of PBMCs. The rearrangement joins TRBV7-2 to TRBJ1-1; tentative D call: TRBD1 (5 bases). The clonotype was recovered from a girl aged 2 to 9 in good health and CMV-seropositive. The CDR3 loop reads CASGPGRVNTEAFF. In DNA form, the CDR3 reads TGTGCCAGCGGTCCGGGCAGGGTGAACACTGAAGCTTTCTTT.